This is a list of T cell receptor beta chains from one sample in a study of OX40 agonist ivuxolimab in advanced cancers. Only in-frame clones appear in the TCRdb table, and some are missing; sequencing was by immunoSEQ multiplex PCR. The table shows 78,000 or so clones, with about 92% occurring only once. This sample comprised CD4+ or CD8+ T cells sorted from blood, obtained in a trial of the OX40 agonist ivuxolimab. These receptors were collected from an adult with an advanced solid tumor such as melanoma, head and neck, liver or kidney cancer. Both conserved end residues are trimmed from each CDR3. Each record gives: CDR3 protein, V gene, D gene, J gene. A D gene is named only where the DNA matches it firmly.

CDR3 protein: ASSLVARQGPDTEAF; V gene: TRBV7-8; D gene: TRBD1; J gene: TRBJ1-1
CDR3 protein: ASSWTSGGYEQY; V gene: TRBV19; D gene: TRBD2; J gene: TRBJ2-7
CDR3 protein: ASSLGTDFYGYT; V gene: TRBV5-4; D gene: TRBD1; J gene: TRBJ1-2
CDR3 protein: ASSEDLAGLQETQY; V gene: TRBV2; D gene: TRBD2; J gene: TRBJ2-5
CDR3 protein: ASSQLYNEQF; V gene: TRBV9; D gene: -; J gene: TRBJ2-1
CDR3 protein: AISGDRVLYEQY; V gene: TRBV10-3; D gene: TRBD1; J gene: TRBJ2-7
CDR3 protein: ASSLGQEGLNEQF; V gene: TRBV13; D gene: -; J gene: TRBJ2-1
CDR3 protein: ASSYRSGAGDEQY; V gene: TRBV6-5; D gene: -; J gene: TRBJ2-7
CDR3 protein: ASSQVQTGNTIY; V gene: TRBV4-1; D gene: -; J gene: TRBJ1-3
CDR3 protein: ASSEWAGGWAF; V gene: TRBV6-1; D gene: TRBD1; J gene: TRBJ1-1
CDR3 protein: ASGLVRTGPDTQY; V gene: TRBV12-5; D gene: TRBD1; J gene: TRBJ2-3
CDR3 protein: ASSADREGSPLH; V gene: TRBV19; D gene: TRBD1; J gene: TRBJ1-6
CDR3 protein: ASSLRSHYGYT; V gene: TRBV13; D gene: -; J gene: TRBJ1-2
CDR3 protein: ASSATENTEAF; V gene: TRBV9; D gene: -; J gene: TRBJ1-1
CDR3 protein: ASSTLGQGLVTEAF; V gene: TRBV11-2; D gene: TRBD1; J gene: TRBJ1-1
CDR3 protein: ASSVGLEGEKLF; V gene: TRBV9; D gene: -; J gene: TRBJ1-4
CDR3 protein: ASSFHLTSSYNEQF; V gene: TRBV7-3; D gene: -; J gene: TRBJ2-1
CDR3 protein: ASSLGTAGNEQY; V gene: TRBV7-9; D gene: -; J gene: TRBJ2-7
CDR3 protein: ASSTSFGAGEQF; V gene: TRBV27; D gene: -; J gene: TRBJ2-1
CDR3 protein: ASSDVGPEQETQY; V gene: TRBV6-1; D gene: -; J gene: TRBJ2-5
CDR3 protein: AIQDRTDRTGNTIY; V gene: TRBV19; D gene: -; J gene: TRBJ1-3
CDR3 protein: ASSLVGRTDTQY; V gene: TRBV7-9; D gene: -; J gene: TRBJ2-3
CDR3 protein: ASSLVQGGTEAF; V gene: TRBV27; D gene: TRBD1; J gene: TRBJ1-1
CDR3 protein: ASSLVQENQETQY; V gene: TRBV5-1; D gene: -; J gene: TRBJ2-5
CDR3 protein: ASSLRLAGGELF; V gene: TRBV7-8; D gene: TRBD2; J gene: TRBJ2-2
CDR3 protein: ASSWGVDTQY; V gene: TRBV27; D gene: -; J gene: TRBJ2-3
CDR3 protein: SADMTGQAF; V gene: TRBV29-1; D gene: TRBD1; J gene: TRBJ1-1
CDR3 protein: AISEPGDSDTQY; V gene: TRBV10-3; D gene: -; J gene: TRBJ2-3
CDR3 protein: ASSQDHGDSYGYT; V gene: TRBV4-3; D gene: TRBD1; J gene: TRBJ1-2
CDR3 protein: ASSLDPSGGSEQY; V gene: TRBV7-7; D gene: TRBD2; J gene: TRBJ2-7
CDR3 protein: ASSESIPYEQY; V gene: TRBV10-2; D gene: -; J gene: TRBJ2-7
CDR3 protein: ASSSRHPGVGPQH; V gene: TRBV5-6; D gene: -; J gene: TRBJ1-5